This TCR beta chain was captured in a study of blood T cell repertoires in COVID-19. At the level of the study: COVID-19 samples collected from the United States, Italy and Spain covered acute and convalescent phases. From T cells, B-cell-depleted T cells, or PBMCs came the material, which was cDNA or gDNA.

With 5 bases removed from V and 6 bases from J, the gap between germline ends came to 10 bases. Germline CDR1 DFQATT, CDR2 SNEGSKA (reference sequence). The CDR3 has 11 residues. As originally analysed: Estimated nucleated cell counts came from reference gene primer amplification. The method was immunoSEQ multiplex PCR; TCRdb's version includes in-frame clones alone and lacks a portion of them. V, J and clone size are those of that table, while D and trimming were read from the DNA. This table has fewer than 200,000 clones, 77% appearing once. This clone was counted only a few times. The J gene is TRBJ1-1, the V gene TRBV20-1; no definite D call. Input material: peripheral blood. This TCR derives from a man in his 70s with acute or convalescent COVID-19. The CDR3 reads CSARLNAEAFF. The DNA for the CDR3 is TGCAGTGCTCGACTTAACGCTGAAGCTTTCTTT.